This passage covers 31 T cell receptor beta chains from one sample sequenced in a study of blood T cell repertoires in COVID-19 (TCRdb year 2020). Libraries were constructed by the immunoSEQ multiplex PCR assay. The source is immuneACCESS, and TCRdb retained only in-frame sequences with V and J called. Part of the clones is not carried over; for the studies checked, unresolved V genes explain less than half of this, and the remainder is unexplained. The sample records around 170,000 clones, around 74% of which are singletons. The top ten constitute 3% of the sample. The sample taken for sequencing was peripheral blood. These receptors all come from an elderly woman with acute or convalescent COVID-19.

This clone was seen only a few times. This rearrangement joins TRBV11-2 to TRBJ2-3; TRBD1 might be the D (6 bases). Trimming cost V 5 bases and J 4 bases, with 13 bases left between them. This CDR3 has 14 residues. The germline V gene encodes CDR1 SGHAT and CDR2 FQNNGV. The CDR3 region is CASSPGTFADTQYF. As DNA, the CDR3 is TGTGCCAGCAGCCCCGGGACATTCGCAGATACGCAGTATTTT.

The V call is TRBV10-1, the J call TRBJ1-1; 7 nucleotides line up with TRBD1. The CDR3 has 13 amino acids. V gave up 8 bases and J gave up 1 base; unmatched junction bases: 4. Germline values: CDR1 WNHNN, CDR2 SYGVQD (reference sequence). CDR3 in DNA: TGCGCCAGCGCCCGGGACAGGAACACTGAAGCTTTCTTT. Translated: CASARDRNTEAFF.

The V call is TRBV5-1, the J call TRBJ2-7, with a possible D match to TRBD1 (6 bases). Germline V gene sequence: CDR1 SGHRS, CDR2 YFSETQ. CDR3 length: 16 amino acids. V was trimmed by 4 bases and J by 7 bases, leaving 24 bases between them. CDR3 sequence (DNA): TGCGCCAGCAGCCCGGAAGGCCCGGACAGAGCTGGGGAGCAGTACTTC. It translates to CASSPEGPDRAGEQYF.

This clone came up a few times. V gene TRBV7-8 combines with J gene TRBJ2-2; 8 bases are a match to TRBD1. J lost 7 bases, V lost 5 bases, and 9 bases had no gene match. Germline CDR1 and CDR2: SGHVS and FQNEAQ. This CDR3 is 15 amino acids long. CDR3 DNA: TGTGCCAGCAGCGGATCGGACAGGGTGGGCGGGGAGCTGTTTTTT. Amino acids: CASSGSDRVGGELFF.

The chain is built from TRBV20-1 and TRBJ1-2; D is uncertain. V was cut by 3 bases and J by 1 base, with 18 bases left in between. Germline values: CDR1 DFQATT, CDR2 SNEGSKA (reference sequence). The CDR3 totals 16 residues. CDR3 loop: CSASWFLAADNYGYTF. CDR3 in DNA: TGCAGTGCTAGTTGGTTTCTGGCGGCAGATAACTATGGCTACACCTTC.

V and J are TRBV5-8 and TRBJ1-1; perhaps TRBD1 as D (5 bases). Germline V gene sequence: CDR1 SGHTS, CDR2 YDEGEE. The CDR3 spans 14 residues. The V gene lost 4 bases and the J gene lost 3 bases, with 13 bases spanning the gap. CDR3 nucleotides: TGTGCCAGCAGCCAACGGTCAGGGTACACTGAAGCTTTCTTT. Residues: CASSQRSGYTEAFF.

This clone turned up a few times. The gene calls are TRBV5-4 and TRBJ2-2, with 9 bases fitting TRBD2. CDR1 and CDR2 from the germline V gene are SGHNT and YYREEE (reference sequence). CDR3 length: 14 amino acids. V was clipped by 10 bases and J by 3 bases; unmatched bases: 7. The CDR3 nucleotides are TGTGCCCTCGGCGGGAGGGCGGACACCGGGGAGCTGTTTTTT. It codes for CALGGRADTGELFF.

This clone appeared once. The chain recombines TRBV28 with TRBJ1-1; no clear D gene. Looked up from germline, CDR1 is MDHEN and CDR2 is SYDVKM. V shed 5 bases and J shed 3 bases, with 7 bases lying between them. The CDR3 length is 12 residues. CDR3 bases: TGTGCCAGCAGTAATAGATACACTGAAGCTTTCTTT. Encoded protein: CASSNRYTEAFF.

This chain uses TRBV3-1 (or the pseudogene TRBV3-2) with TRBJ1-2, with TRBD1 as a possible D gene (5 bases). From germline, CDR1 is LGHDT and CDR2 YNNKEL (reference sequence). V was shortened by 4 bases and J by 6 bases, with 6 bases between the two germline ends. The CDR3 runs 11 residues. The CDR3 DNA follows: TGTGCCAGCAGCCGGGGCAATGGCTACACCTTC. This codes for CASSRGNGYTF.

This clone was found a few times. V usage is TRBV18 and J usage is TRBJ1-1; D not certain. The CDR3 has 15 amino acids. Trimming took 0 bases from V and 1 from J, leaving 9 bases between them. Germline-derived CDR1 and CDR2 are KGHSH and LQKENI. The CDR3 DNA sequence: TGTGCCAGCTCACCACCAACAAGCGGGAACACTGAAGCTTTCTTT. Translating gives CASSPPTSGNTEAFF. Combining the CDR3 with reference TRBV18 and TRBJ1-1 gives the whole variable domain NAGVMQNPRHLVRRRGQEARLRCSPMKGHSHVYWYRQLPEEGLKFMVYLQKENIIDESGMPKERFSAEFPKEGPSILRIQQVVRGDSAAYFCASSPPTSGNTEAFFGQGTRLTVV.

The J gene is TRBJ1-2, the V gene TRBV5-1; possible D gene TRBD1, 5 bases. Germline assignment: CDR1 SGHRS and CDR2 YFSETQ. V gave up 4 bases and J gave up 5 bases, with 21 bases separating them. The CDR3 runs to 16 residues. This CDR3 is CASSPGTFITFYGYTF. Here the CDR3 DNA reads TGCGCCAGCAGCCCGGGGACTTTCATTACGTTTTATGGCTACACCTTC.

The chain recombines TRBV11-3 with TRBJ1-3; D gene unclear. The germline CDR1 and CDR2 sequences are SGHNT and YENEEA. Between the trimmed V and J ends, which lost 4 bases and 4 bases, there was a span of 8 bases. This CDR3 is built from 13 residues. CDR3 DNA: TGTGCCAGCAGCTCTAACTGGGGAAACACCATATATTTT. This translates into CASSSNWGNTIYF.

The genes are TRBV28 and TRBJ2-2; TRBD2 aligns across 12 bases. The CDR3 spans 16 residues. The germline V gene encodes CDR1 MDHEN and CDR2 SYDVKM. J gave up 5 bases and V 6 bases, and 7 bases lay outside the gene matches. The CDR3 loop is CASRLLAGGGTGELFF. Here the CDR3 DNA reads TGTGCCAGCAGGTTACTAGCGGGAGGTGGTACCGGGGAGCTGTTTTTT.

This rearrangement joins TRBV2 to TRBJ2-1; TRBD2 matches at 10 bases. The CDR3 is made up of 16 amino acids. Germline values: CDR1 SNHLY, CDR2 FYNNEI. V lost 2 bases to trimming and J lost 4 bases; unmatched junction nucleotides: 5. The CDR3 loop reads CASSETLAGAYNEQFF. In nucleotides, the CDR3 is TGTGCCAGCAGTGAAACTCTAGCGGGAGCTTACAATGAGCAGTTCTTC. The full variable domain, rest sourced from reference TRBV2 and TRBJ2-1, is EPEVTQTPSHQVTQMGQEVILRCVPISNHLYFYWYRQILGQKVEFLVSFYNNEISEKSEIFDDQFSVERPDGSNFTLKIRSTKLEDSAMYFCASSETLAGAYNEQFFGPGTRLTVL.

This clone turned up a few times. J is TRBJ2-7 and V is TRBV6-2 or TRBV6-3; 14 nucleotides match TRBD2. This CDR3 is built from 17 residues. Trimming cost V 6 bases and J 0 bases; bases outside gene matches: 7. Germline CDR1 and CDR2: MNHEY and SVGEGT. CDR3 sequence (DNA): TGTGCCAGCAGCCGGGGACTAGCGGGAGTCTCCTCCTACGAGCAGTACTTC. This gives the protein CASSRGLAGVSSYEQYF.

The J gene is TRBJ2-7, the V gene TRBV6-1, with a tentative D call TRBD2 (5 bases). Germline CDR1 reads MNHNS; CDR2 reads SASEGT. The CDR3 is 13 amino acids. Trimming took 1 base from V and 2 from J, leaving 6 bases between them. In nucleotides, the CDR3 is TGTGCCAGCAGTGAAGGGCGGGCCTACGAGCAGTACTTC. Translated, it gives CASSEGRAYEQYF.

This rearrangement joins TRBV7-7 to TRBJ2-1, with 8 bases aligning to TRBD2. From germline, CDR1 is SSHAT and CDR2 FNYEAQ (reference sequence). V was pared by 4 bases and J by 2 bases, with 4 bases of the junction left unmatched. CDR3 length: 15 amino acids. The CDR3 reads CASSSLAGPYNEQFF. CDR3 nucleotides: TGTGCCAGCAGCTCCTTAGCGGGACCCTACAATGAGCAGTTCTTC. The full variable domain, its missing parts supplied by reference TRBV7-7 and TRBJ2-1, is GAGVSQSPRYKVTKRGQDVTLRCDPISSHATLYWYQQALGQGPEFLTYFNYEAQPDKSGLPSDRFSAERPEGSISTLTIQRTEQRDSAMYRCASSSLAGPYNEQFFGPGTRLTVL.

This rearrangement joins TRBV9 to TRBJ2-1, with a weak D call TRBD2 (6 bases). Germline values: CDR1 SGDLS, CDR2 YYNGEE. Deletions cut 4 bases from V and 4 bases from J, with 15 bases between. There are 15 residues in the CDR3. The CDR3 sequence: CASSPHTSSYNEQFF. CDR3 in DNA: TGTGCCAGCAGCCCCCACACTAGCAGTTACAATGAGCAGTTCTTC.

The chain joins TRBV6-1 to TRBJ1-5, with TRBD1 matching over 7 bases. Per the germline V gene, CDR1 is MNHNS and CDR2 is SASEGT. The CDR3 sequence is 17 residues long. Germline trimming cut 6 bases from V and 3 bases from J; bases unmatched to any gene: 14. CDR3 residues: CASSENRGGGYNQPQHF. The CDR3, as DNA: TGTGCCAGCAGCGAAAACAGGGGAGGCGGTTACAATCAGCCCCAGCATTTT.

V and J are TRBV4-1 and TRBJ2-2; D is perhaps TRBD2 (5 bases). In germline, CDR1 is MGHRA, CDR2 YSYEKL. V lost 7 bases, J lost 0 bases, and 30 bases lay in between. This CDR3 contains 21 residues. The CDR3 is CASNRSAGKNLRSPNTGELFF. The CDR3 bases are TGCGCCAGCAACCGCTCGGCGGGCAAAAATCTTCGTTCACCGAACACCGGGGAGCTGTTTTTT.

The genes are TRBV25-1 and TRBJ2-1, with TRBD1 as a possible D gene (5 bases). Germline V gene data show CDR1 as MGHDK and CDR2 as SYGVNS. This CDR3 has 12 residues. Between the trimmed V and J ends, which lost 3 bases and 8 bases, there was a span of 8 bases. The CDR3 DNA sequence: TGTGCCAGCAGTGACCAGGGTGATGAGCAGTTCTTC. It specifies CASSDQGDEQFF.

This sequence joins TRBV6-1 and TRBJ2-1, with TRBD2 as a possible D gene (6 bases). This CDR3 is 15 amino acids long. Deletions cut 0 bases from V and 0 bases from J, with 6 bases between. Germline V CDR1 and CDR2: MNHNS, SASEGT. The CDR3 coding sequence is TGTGCCAGCAGTGAAGCGGGAGGCTCCTACAATGAGCAGTTCTTC. Protein sequence: CASSEAGGSYNEQFF.

This chain uses TRBV13 with TRBJ2-2; 9 bases map to TRBD1. CDR1 and CDR2 (germline): PRHDT, FYEKMQ (reference sequence). After removal of 5 bases from V and 4 bases from J, the junction contained 8 bases not matched to a gene. The CDR3 extends over 16 amino acids. CDR3 DNA sequence: TGTGCCAGCAGCAGTAGGACAGGGGCGGTCACCGGGGAGCTGTTTTTT. It is translated as CASSSRTGAVTGELFF.

Of note for this clone: In the same sample, other DNA sequences code for this CDR3. The genes are TRBV7-2 and TRBJ2-1; the match to TRBD2 covers 9 bases. This CDR3 region has 16 residues. The V segment lost 5 bases and the J segment 0 bases; nucleotides outside the gene matches: 5. Germline V gene data show CDR1 as SGHTA and CDR2 as FQGNSA. The CDR3 DNA is TGTGCCAGCAGCCCTCAGACTAGCGGCTCCTACAATGAGCAGTTCTTC. Its protein is CASSPQTSGSYNEQFF.

This chain uses TRBV6-5 with TRBJ1-5; D gene uncertain. Germline V gene lookup returns CDR1 MNHEY and CDR2 SVGAGI. The CDR3 has 15 residues. V lost 7 bases, J lost 2 bases, and 15 bases lay in between. CDR3 in DNA: TGTGCCAGCATGGCAGGCGTGAAGGGCAATCAGCCCCAGCATTTT. Its translation: CASMAGVKGNQPQHF.

The V and J genes are TRBV18 and TRBJ2-3; 8 positions match TRBD2. This CDR3 region has 17 residues. Germline trimming cut 3 bases from V and 2 bases from J; bases unmatched to any gene: 10. The germline V gene has CDR1 KGHSH and CDR2 LQKENI. As DNA, the CDR3 is TGTGCCAGCTCACCCAGCCTCGGGACTAGTGACACAGATACGCAGTATTTT. This codes for CASSPSLGTSDTDTQYF.

A word on this clone: Other DNA sequences of this sample code for an identical CDR3. The rearrangement links TRBV28 to TRBJ2-5, with D maybe TRBD1 (5 bases). CDR3 length equals 13 residues. V lost 6 bases to trimming and J lost 5 bases, with 13 bases between them. The V gene's germline CDR1 is MDHEN and CDR2 SYDVKM. The CDR3 is CASSTGQLETQYF. The DNA of the CDR3 is TGTGCCAGCAGCACCGGACAACTGGAGACCCAGTACTTC.

This chain links TRBV6-1 with TRBJ2-7; 11 nucleotides line up with TRBD2. The CDR3 runs to 15 residues. The V gene end was trimmed by 3 bases and the J gene end by 4 bases; junction bases not matched to a gene: 5. The germline CDR1 and CDR2 sequences are MNHNS and SASEGT. The CDR3 sequence is CASSDQLAGGYEQYF. CDR3 nucleotide sequence: TGTGCCAGCAGTGACCAGCTAGCGGGGGGTTACGAGCAGTACTTC.

Comment on this clone: This sample also contains other DNA sequences that code for the same CDR3. V is TRBV3-1 (or the pseudogene TRBV3-2) and J is TRBJ2-5; TRBD2 matches 8 bases. Germline CDR1 LGHDT, CDR2 YNNKEL (reference sequence). The V gene end was trimmed by 0 bases and the J gene end by 2 bases; junction bases not matched to a gene: 2. The CDR3 totals 15 residues. DNA of the CDR3: TGTGCCAGCAGCCAAGATTCGGGGGGGCAAGAGACCCAGTACTTC. Protein sequence: CASSQDSGGQETQYF.

This chain links TRBV6-5 with TRBJ1-6; 8 nucleotides line up with TRBD1. V gave up 8 bases and J gave up 9 bases; unmatched junction bases: 3. The CDR3 is 12 residues long. Germline assignment: CDR1 MNHEY and CDR2 SVGAGI. CDR3 sequence reads: CASRTGFSPLHF. CDR3 coding DNA: TGTGCCAGCCGGACAGGGTTTTCACCCCTCCACTTT.

The chain links TRBV7-2 to TRBJ2-7, with TRBD2 matching over 10 bases. CDR3 size: 15 residues. Per germline, CDR1 SGHTA and CDR2 FQGNSA. J lost 4 bases, V lost 5 bases, and 8 bases had no gene match. The CDR3 region has the DNA TGTGCCAGCAGCCCAGCGGCTAGCGGGAGTTACGAGCAGTACTTC. This codes for CASSPAASGSYEQYF. The full variable domain, completed using reference TRBV7-2 and TRBJ2-7, is GAGVSQSPSNKVTEKGKDVELRCDPISGHTALYWYRQSLGQGLEFLIYFQGNSAPDKSGLPSDRFSAERTGGSVSTLTIQRTQQEDSAVYLCASSPAASGSYEQYFGPGTRLTVT.